The subject of this entry is one TCR beta chain. One entry per CDR3 protein, called by TCRdb with MiXCR from the RACE reads. The profile shows about 120,000 distinct CDR3 sequences, 9% to 14% of them singletons. This entry is derived from a study of human T cells and chemical hapten exposure. The V end was cut by 1 base, the J end by 1 base, with 13 bases between. The CDR3 runs 16 residues. Germline V CDR1 and CDR2: MDHEN, SYDVKM. The sample's time point: patch test 1, 2 weeks after DPC sensitization. Treatment defined: therapeutic diphenylcyclopropenone sensitization with weekly scalp DPC. The chain uses TRBV28 and TRBJ2-5; D is possibly TRBD1 (5 bases). The material was whole blood, obtained in connection with sensitization to the hapten diphenylcyclopropenone (DPC). The clonotype comes from a woman between 50 and 59 years old with alopecia areata. Some clones in this sample may be carry-over from other donors' samples. The CDR3 protein is CASSLYGHWGQETQYF. The CDR3 nucleotides read TGTGCCAGCAGTTTATACGGACACTGGGGCCAAGAGACCCAGTACTTC. Complete variable domain (other parts from reference TRBV28 and TRBJ2-5): DVKVTQSSRYLVKRTGEKVFLECVQDMDHENMFWYRQDPGLGLRLIYFSYDVKMKEKGDIPEGYSVSREKKERFSLILESASTNQTSMYLCASSLYGHWGQETQYFGPGTRLLVL.